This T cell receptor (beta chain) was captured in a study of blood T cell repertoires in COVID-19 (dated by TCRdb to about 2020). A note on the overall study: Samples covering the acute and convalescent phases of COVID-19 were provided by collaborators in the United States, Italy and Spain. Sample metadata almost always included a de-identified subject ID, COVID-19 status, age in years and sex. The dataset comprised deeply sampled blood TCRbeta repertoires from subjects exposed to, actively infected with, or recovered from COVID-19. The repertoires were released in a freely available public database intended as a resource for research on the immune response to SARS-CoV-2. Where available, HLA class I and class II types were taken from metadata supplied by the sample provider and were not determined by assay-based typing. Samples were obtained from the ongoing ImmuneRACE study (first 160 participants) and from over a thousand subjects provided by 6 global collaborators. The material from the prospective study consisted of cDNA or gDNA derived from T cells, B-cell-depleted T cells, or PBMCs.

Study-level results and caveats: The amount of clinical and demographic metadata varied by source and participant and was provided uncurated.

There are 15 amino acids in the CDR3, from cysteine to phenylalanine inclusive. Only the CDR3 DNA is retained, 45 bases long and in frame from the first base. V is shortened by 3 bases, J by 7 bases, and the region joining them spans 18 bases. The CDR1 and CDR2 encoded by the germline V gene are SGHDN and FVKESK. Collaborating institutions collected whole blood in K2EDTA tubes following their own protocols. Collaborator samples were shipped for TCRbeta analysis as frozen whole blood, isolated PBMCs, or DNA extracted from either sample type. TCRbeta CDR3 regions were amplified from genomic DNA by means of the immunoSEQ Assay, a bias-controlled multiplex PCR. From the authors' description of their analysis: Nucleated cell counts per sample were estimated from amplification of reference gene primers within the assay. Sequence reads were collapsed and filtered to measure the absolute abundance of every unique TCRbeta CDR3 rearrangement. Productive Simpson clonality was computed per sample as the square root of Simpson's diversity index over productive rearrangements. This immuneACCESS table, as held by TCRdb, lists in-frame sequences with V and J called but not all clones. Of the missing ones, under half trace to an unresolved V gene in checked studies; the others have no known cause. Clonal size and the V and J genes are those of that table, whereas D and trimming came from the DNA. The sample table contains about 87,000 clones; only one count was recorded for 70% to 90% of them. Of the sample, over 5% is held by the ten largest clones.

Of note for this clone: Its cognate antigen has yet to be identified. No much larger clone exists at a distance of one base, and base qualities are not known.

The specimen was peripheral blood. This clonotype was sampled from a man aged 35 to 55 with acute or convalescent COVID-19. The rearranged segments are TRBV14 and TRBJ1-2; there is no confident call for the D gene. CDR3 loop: CASSQTGFSAGGYTF. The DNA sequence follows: TGTGCCAGCAGCCAGACGGGATTTTCGGCTGGTGGCTACACCTTC. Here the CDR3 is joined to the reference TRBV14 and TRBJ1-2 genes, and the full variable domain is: EAGVTQFPSHSVIEKGQTVTLRCDPISGHDNLYWYRRVMGKEIKFLLHFVKESKQDESGMPNNRFLAERTGGTYSTLKVQPAELEDSGVYFCASSQTGFSAGGYTFGSGTRLTVV.